The clone carrying this T cell receptor (beta chain) came up a few times. PCR used 60 Vbeta primers and 13 Jbeta primers. Sequenced by immunoSEQ multiplex PCR; TCRdb stores in-frame clones only, minus some. The sample contains roughly 90,000 clones, roughly 84% of which appear only once. J lost 1 base, V lost 0 bases, and 2 bases had no gene match. The CDR3 contains 15 residues. Germline CDR1 reads SGHKS; CDR2 reads YYEKEE (reference sequence). This sample is drawn from a study of cytomegalovirus exposure and HLA in healthy donors. Sequencing was done on a sample of PBMCs. The genes are TRBV5-5 and TRBJ2-7, with 9 positions matching TRBD2. The sequence derives from a man younger than 30 in good health and CMV-seronegative. CDR3 sequence reads: CASSLGLAGSYEQYF. CDR3 coding DNA: TGTGCCAGCAGCTTGGGGCTAGCGGGATCCTACGAGCAGTACTTC. Using reference TRBV5-5 and TRBJ2-7 for the parts outside the CDR3, the full variable domain is DAGVTQSPTHLIKTRGQQVTLRCSPISGHKSVSWYQQVLGQGPQFIFQYYEKEERGRGNFPDRFSARQFPNYSSELNVNALLLGDSALYLCASSLGLAGSYEQYFGPGTRLTVT.